One sample yielded the 25 T cell receptor beta chains listed below, sequenced in a study of T cell clones after liver transplantation. The protocol was immunoSEQ multiplex PCR, while the TCRdb copy is restricted to in-frame clones and leaves out a portion. The sample records 55,000 to 80,000 clones, roughly 90% being singletons. The sample consisted of CD4+ T cells from blood, taken before liver transplant. The receptors originated from a human donor who received a liver transplant.

In DNA, the CDR3 is TGTGCCATCAGTGAGCCTGCAGCCACTAGCGGGAGGGCGATGGCTCACGAGCAGTACTTC. The encoded protein is CAISEPAATSGRAMAHEQYF. The J gene is TRBJ2-7, the V gene TRBV10-3; TRBD2 matches 13 bases. The CDR3 sequence is 20 residues long. Losses at the gene ends were 2 bases for V and 5 bases for J; bases not matched to a gene: 18. The germline V gene has CDR1 ENHRY and CDR2 SYGVKD.

The sample holds one count of this clone. V gene TRBV9 combines with J gene TRBJ2-1; perhaps TRBD2 as D (6 bases). The V end lost 0 bases, the J end lost 5 bases, and 12 bases lay between the germline ends. CDR3 length: 15 residues. Germline V gene sequence: CDR1 SGDLS, CDR2 YYNGEE. The CDR3 DNA reads as TGTGCCAGCAGCGTAGCGAGTAGCGGTGACAATGAGCAGTTCTTC. This codes for CASSVASSGDNEQFF.

The chain uses TRBV29-1 and TRBJ2-1; tentative D call: TRBD2 (6 bases). V was pared by 8 bases and J by 0 bases, with 11 bases between. Germline V gene sequence: CDR1 SQVTM, CDR2 ANQGSEA. The CDR3 spans 13 residues. The CDR3 DNA reads TGCAGCTTCAACGGGGGCTCCTACAATGAGCAGTTCTTC. Its translation is CSFNGGSYNEQFF.

V usage is TRBV19 and J usage is TRBJ1-1; TRBD1 agrees at 9 bases. The CDR3 length is 13 residues. The trim removed 9 bases at V and 6 bases at J, leaving 8 bases unmatched. The germline V gene encodes CDR1 LNHDA and CDR2 SQIVND (reference sequence). The CDR3 is CASGTGSVPEAFF. The CDR3 nucleotides read TGTGCCAGCGGGACAGGGAGTGTTCCTGAAGCTTTCTTT. The full variable domain, in which reference TRBV19 and TRBJ1-1 provide the parts outside the CDR3, is DGGITQSPKYLFRKEGQNVTLSCEQNLNHDAMYWYRQDPGQGLRLIYYSQIVNDFQKGDIAEGYSVSREKKESFPLTVTSAQKNPTAFYLCASGTGSVPEAFFGQGTRLTVV.

This chain joins TRBV18 and TRBJ2-7; 8 bases map to TRBD1. Germline V gives CDR1 KGHSH, CDR2 LQKENI. V dropped 4 bases and J dropped 3; count of bases not matched to a gene: 8. This CDR3 spans 15 amino acids. The DNA of the CDR3 is TGTGCCAGCTCACACCCAGGGGGCGCCGGCTACGAGCAGTACTTC. Translated: CASSHPGGAGYEQYF.

V is TRBV15 and J is TRBJ2-1; D is possibly TRBD2 (6 bases). The CDR3 spans 12 residues. The V and J ends lost 9 bases and 3 bases respectively, with 9 bases between them. Germline-derived CDR1 and CDR2 are LNHNV and YYDKDF (reference sequence). CDR3 protein: CATRGNYNEQFF. The CDR3 coding sequence is TGTGCCACTCGGGGGAACTACAATGAGCAGTTCTTC.

The rearrangement joins TRBV5-1 to TRBJ2-5; no clear D. CDR1 is SGHRS, CDR2 YFSETQ, per germline. The CDR3 sequence is 13 residues long. The V end lost 2 bases, the J end lost 3 bases, and 8 bases lay between the germline ends. The CDR3 is CASSLGSKETQYF. CDR3 DNA: TGCGCCAGCAGCTTAGGTAGCAAAGAGACCCAGTACTTC.

The chain uses TRBV18 and TRBJ1-1, with D maybe TRBD1 (5 bases). V was shortened by 3 bases and J by 3 bases, with 8 bases between the two germline ends. Germline V gene sequence: CDR1 KGHSH, CDR2 LQKENI. The CDR3 covers 13 residues. CDR3 DNA: TGTGCCAGCTCACCGAGCAGGGACACTGAAGCTTTCTTT. Translating gives CASSPSRDTEAFF. Full variable domain (missing parts from reference TRBV18 and TRBJ1-1): NAGVMQNPRHLVRRRGQEARLRCSPMKGHSHVYWYRQLPEEGLKFMVYLQKENIIDESGMPKERFSAEFPKEGPSILRIQQVVRGDSAAYFCASSPSRDTEAFFGQGTRLTVV.

This rearrangement joins TRBV7-2 to TRBJ2-5; no clear D gene. The germline gives CDR1 SGHTA, CDR2 FQGNSA. The CDR3 is 12 residues long. V was pared by 0 bases and J by 5 bases, with 4 bases between. The CDR3 reads CASSLAYETQYF. As DNA, the CDR3 is TGTGCCAGCAGCTTAGCCTACGAGACCCAGTACTTC.

Here the CDR3 DNA reads TGTGCCAGCAGCTACAGGGGAGATACGCAGTATTTT. Amino acids: CASSYRGDTQYF. The chain is built from TRBV5-8 and TRBJ2-3; TRBD1 agrees at 7 bases. CDR3 length: 12 residues. Germline V lookup: CDR1 SGHTS, CDR2 YDEGEE. Germline trimming cut 3 bases from V and 5 bases from J; bases unmatched to any gene: 0.

The rearrangement joins TRBV28 to TRBJ2-7; D may be TRBD1 (8 bases). Trimming removed 4 bases from V and 6 bases from J, with 19 bases in between. CDR1 and CDR2 from the germline V gene are MDHEN and SYDVKM. The CDR3 is made up of 15 amino acids. The CDR3 DNA sequence: TGTGCCAGCAGTTCCCGATCATACAGGGGGGGCGAGCAGTACTTC. Protein: CASSSRSYRGGEQYF.

This clone has a handful of counts. The CDR3 here is CSVGTVTEAFF. The DNA for the CDR3 is TGCAGCGTGGGGACAGTAACTGAAGCTTTCTTT. The chain has TRBV29-1 and TRBJ1-1; TRBD1 matches at 7 bases. The V segment lost 6 bases and the J segment 5 bases; nucleotides outside the gene matches: 3. Germline CDR1 reads SQVTM; CDR2 reads ANQGSEA. The CDR3 covers 11 residues.

Concerning this clone: One end of the junction fails to match germline, which may point to a read error. This chain uses TRBV7-9 with TRBJ2-7; the D gene is possibly TRBD2 (6 bases). In germline, CDR1 is SEHNR, CDR2 FQNEAQ (reference sequence). This CDR3 region has 14 residues. In nucleotides, the CDR3 is TGTGCCAGCAGCTTAGCGCGGGGTACCTACGGGCAGTACTTC. It encodes CASSLARGTYGQYF.

The gene calls are TRBV6-6 and TRBJ1-5, with 8 nucleotides matching TRBD1. This CDR3 has 15 amino acids. The J segment lost 6 bases and the V segment lost 6 bases, leaving 10 bases of the junction unmatched. Germline loops: CDR1 MNHNY, CDR2 SVGAGI (reference sequence). This CDR3 reads CASSPGQDLGQPQHF. The CDR3 DNA reads as TGTGCCAGCAGCCCGGGACAGGATTTGGGTCAGCCCCAGCATTTT.

V gene TRBV5-4 combines with J gene TRBJ2-6; D remains ambiguous. The CDR3 extends over 14 amino acids. The V end lost 9 bases, the J end lost 4 bases, and 14 bases lay between the germline ends. CDR1 and CDR2 (germline): SGHNT, YYREEE (reference sequence). The CDR3 DNA is TGTGCCAACAGTGAACCCGGAGGGGCCAACGTCCTGACTTTC. Its translation is CANSEPGGANVLTF. Looking up the rest from reference TRBV5-4 and TRBJ2-6 gives the full variable domain: ETGVTQSPTHLIKTRGQQVTLRCSSQSGHNTVSWYQQALGQGPQFIFQYYREEENGRGNFPPRFSGLQFPNYSSELNVNALELDDSALYLCANSEPGGANVLTFGAGSRLTVL.

The rearrangement links TRBV5-1 to TRBJ2-5, with 11 bases aligning to TRBD2. The germline V gene encodes CDR1 SGHRS and CDR2 YFSETQ. The trim removed 0 bases at V and 1 base at J, leaving 5 bases unmatched. This CDR3 has 17 residues. The CDR3 DNA follows: TGCGCCAGCAGCTTGGGCCTAGCGGGAGGTCTCCAAGAGACCCAGTACTTC. Encoded protein: CASSLGLAGGLQETQYF.

The table lists this clone with a count of one. The V and J genes are TRBV28 and TRBJ1-1, with D possibly being TRBD1 (6 bases). Germline CDR1 reads MDHEN; CDR2 reads SYDVKM. V was trimmed by 6 bases and J by 3 bases, leaving 17 bases between them. The CDR3 has 15 amino acids. The CDR3 region is CASSETGPGDTEAFF. As DNA, the CDR3 is TGTGCCAGCAGCGAGACAGGTCCTGGCGACACTGAAGCTTTCTTT.

The CDR3 sequence is CASSSDRALSPEQYF. The CDR3 coding sequence is TGTGCCAGCAGTTCCGACAGGGCCCTATCTCCCGAGCAGTACTTC. The V and J genes are TRBV27 and TRBJ2-7; 7 bases map to TRBD1. The V gene end was trimmed by 4 bases and the J gene end by 6 bases; junction bases not matched to a gene: 12. Germline loops: CDR1 MNHEY, CDR2 SMNVEV (reference sequence). The CDR3 contains 15 residues.

This chain uses TRBV5-1 with TRBJ2-6, with a weak D call TRBD1 (6 bases). CDR1 and CDR2 (germline): SGHRS, YFSETQ. The CDR3 runs to 15 residues. Trimming left V 4 bases short and J 2 bases short, with 10 bases between. The CDR3: CASSTQGAGANVLTF. CDR3 nucleotide sequence: TGCGCCAGCAGCACACAGGGAGCTGGGGCCAACGTCCTGACTTTC.

The chain uses TRBV7-7 and TRBJ1-4; 7 nucleotides align to TRBD1. After removal of 5 bases from V and 0 bases from J, the junction contained 6 bases not matched to a gene. The CDR3 totals 16 residues. Germline CDR1 is SSHAT and CDR2 is FNYEAQ (reference sequence). The CDR3: CASSPDREATNEKLFF. The CDR3 DNA reads TGTGCCAGCAGCCCTGACAGGGAAGCAACTAATGAAAAACTGTTTTTT.

This rearrangement joins TRBV2 to TRBJ2-3, with TRBD2 matching 8 bases. Germline CDR1 and CDR2: SNHLY and FYNNEI. Trimming cost V 3 bases and J 5 bases; bases outside gene matches: 10. CDR3 length equals 16 residues. The CDR3 region is CASSEVPGGPGDTQYF. As DNA, the CDR3 is TGTGCCAGCAGTGAGGTCCCGGGAGGGCCGGGAGATACGCAGTATTTT.

The rearrangement uses TRBV19 and TRBJ2-7, with 7 bases lining up with TRBD1. Germline V CDR1 and CDR2: LNHDA, SQIVND (reference sequence). V trimming: 4 bases; J trimming: 6 bases; junction bases outside the gene matches: 9. The CDR3 covers 14 residues. The CDR3 here is CASSTLGAGGEQYF. The CDR3 nucleotides are TGTGCCAGTAGTACCTTGGGGGCAGGGGGCGAGCAGTACTTC.

The CDR3 coding sequence is TGTGCCAGCAGCTTAGGGGGGACCTCCGGGGTGGCCCAGTACTTC. This codes for CASSLGGTSGVAQYF. The chain employs TRBV7-2 and TRBJ2-5; either TRBD1 or TRBD2 may fit D (5 bases each). Per the germline V gene, CDR1 is SGHTA and CDR2 is FQGNSA. Trimming left V 1 base short and J 9 bases short, with 18 bases between. CDR3 length equals 15 residues.

The chain employs TRBV27 and TRBJ2-3; 9 bases line up with TRBD1. The CDR3 is 15 residues long. CDR1 and CDR2 from the germline V gene are MNHEY and SMNVEV (reference sequence). With 1 base clipped from V and 4 bases from J, the junction kept 3 bases outside the gene matches. The DNA for the CDR3 is TGTGCCAGCAGTTTATGGGGGGACAGGGCAGATACGCAGTATTTT. This gives the protein CASSLWGDRADTQYF.

This sequence joins TRBV6-1 and TRBJ1-3; 9 bases align to TRBD1. V was pared by 6 bases and J by 1 base, with 4 bases of the junction left unmatched. The CDR3 has 15 amino acids. Germline CDR1 is MNHNS and CDR2 is SASEGT. CDR3 sequence: CASSTQGASGNTIYF. The CDR3, as DNA: TGTGCCAGCAGCACACAGGGGGCTTCTGGAAACACCATATATTTT.